The present T cell receptor beta chain was sequenced within a study of blood T cell repertoires in COVID-19. In the study overall: Some COVID-19 samples were acute and others convalescent; all came from the United States, Italy and Spain.

Per the study methods: Amplification from reference gene primers served as the basis for estimated nucleated cell counts. The table came from immunoSEQ multiplex PCR; TCRdb's copy has only in-frame clones and leaves some out. D and trimming were read from the DNA, whereas the V and J calls and clone size are those reported in that table. The sample has 130,000 to 150,000 clones; roughly 83% are singletons. Germline V gives CDR1 SGHDT, CDR2 YYEEEE. The CDR3 is made up of 16 amino acids. V was clipped by 2 bases and J by 4 bases; unmatched bases: 11. Clinical history reported by participants formed the basis on which cohorts were assigned. What the recovered Cohort 3 donors had was two negative PCRs, clearance, or symptom resolution.

The TCR originated in a man aged 45 to 65 who had recovered from COVID-19. Sequenced material: PBMCs or T cells enriched from blood (not recorded which). The chain joins TRBV5-6 to TRBJ2-5; 7 bases are shared with TRBD2. The CDR3 nucleotides read TGTGCCAGCAGCTTAAGACCCGGGAGGTACCGAGAGACCCAGTACTTC. It specifies CASSLRPGRYRETQYF. Complete variable domain (other parts from reference TRBV5-6 and TRBJ2-5): DAGVTQSPTHLIKTRGQQVTLRCSPKSGHDTVSWYQQALGQGPQFIFQYYEEEERQRGNFPDRFSGHQFPNYSSELNVNALLLGDSALYLCASSLRPGRYRETQYFGPGTRLLVL.